A selection of T cell receptor beta chains follows, all from one sample in a study of monozygotic twins with inflammatory bowel disease. From its re-call of the 5' RACE reads, TCRdb lists each CDR3 protein once, without DNA. This repertoire includes about 160,000 distinct CDR3 sequences. The sequenced sample consisted of blood. The receptors were sampled from a human donor with ulcerative colitis or Crohn's disease, or a healthy co-twin of an affected twin (not recorded which). Each CDR3 is given with its conserved first and last residue. Not all rows give a size; the values are once, few, many and, for expanded clones, a class.

CSASPLARGATDTQYF	TRBV20-1	TRBJ2-3	NA
CASSIRDRAAYEQYF	TRBV19	TRBJ2-7	NA
CASSLEAGAGEKLFF	TRBV11-2	TRBJ1-4	NA
CASSFLSPVGEQFF	TRBV7-9	TRBJ2-1	NA
CASSWVKNQPQHF	TRBV28	TRBJ1-5	NA
CASSFSGEDTEAFF	TRBV28	TRBJ1-1	NA
CASSYSGTGLTYNSPLHF	TRBV6-5	TRBJ1-6	NA
CASSEQPLRREQYF	TRBV6-2/TRBV6-3	TRBJ2-7	NA
CASSPPGQETQYF	TRBV6-5	TRBJ2-5	NA
CASSQDYSYEQYF	TRBV3-1	TRBJ2-7	NA
CSPVLAGSYEQYF	TRBV20-1	TRBJ2-7	NA
CASRIGGGTGIGDTQYF	TRBV6-5	TRBJ2-3	NA
CSAQPDRIPYGYTF	TRBV20-1	TRBJ1-2	NA
CASSPPEVGGSYNEQFF	TRBV7-9	TRBJ2-1	NA
CASSVTSGGDTQYF	TRBV2	TRBJ2-3	NA
CASSASLAKNIQYF	TRBV2	TRBJ2-4	NA
CSVGSQDTQYF	TRBV29-1	TRBJ2-3	NA
CATTSPQETASYNEQFF	TRBV24-1	TRBJ2-1	NA
CASSLSGQGPLHF	TRBV5-1	TRBJ1-6	NA
CASRPPGEEKLFF	TRBV7-2	TRBJ1-4	NA
CASTAWRGEDQPQHF	TRBV6-1	TRBJ1-5	NA
CASSLRVSDPGELFF	TRBV28	TRBJ2-2	NA
CASSAGTETNYGYTF	TRBV7-3	TRBJ1-2	NA
CASSLGQGRTEAFF	TRBV7-9	TRBJ1-1	NA
CASALLGGDYNEQFF	TRBV27	TRBJ2-1	NA
CASSLYGTGGDGANVLTF	TRBV27	TRBJ2-6	NA
CASSGGAYNSPLHF	TRBV6-1	TRBJ1-6	NA
CSASSPMTDTQYF	TRBV20-1	TRBJ2-3	NA
CASSIRDEQGSTYEQYF	TRBV27	TRBJ2-7	NA
CASSPPLAGFHNEQFF	TRBV11-2	TRBJ2-1	NA
CSARDVREDSYEQYF	TRBV20-1	TRBJ2-7	NA
CASSAYDTQYF	TRBV11-2	TRBJ2-3	NA
CASSLGTGNYGYTF	TRBV5-4	TRBJ1-2	NA
CASSLKTSGGELFF	TRBV7-6	TRBJ2-2	NA
CASSSTGGNYNSPLHF	TRBV7-3	TRBJ1-6	NA
CASSFDPGTDTQYF	TRBV7-8	TRBJ2-3	NA
CASSYTIPGQENTGELFF	TRBV5-5	TRBJ2-2	NA
CASSTSGTSGGDTQYF	TRBV7-2	TRBJ2-3	NA
CASSLAWISGNTIYF	TRBV12-3/TRBV12-4	TRBJ1-3	NA
CASSQAQGVAKNIQYF	TRBV4-1	TRBJ2-4	NA
CASSYWDSNQPQHF	TRBV7-9	TRBJ1-5	NA
CASSQVWVNTGELFF	TRBV4-3	TRBJ2-2	NA
CASTPGRRYEQYF	TRBV6-6	TRBJ2-7	NA
CSARDVGTPSTDTQYF	TRBV20-1	TRBJ2-3	NA
CASSLGSPEAFF	TRBV7-9	TRBJ1-1	NA
CASSPGLTSGGETQYF	TRBV5-1	TRBJ2-5	NA
CASAFTGTSDNEQFF	TRBV5-1	TRBJ2-1	NA
CASSPDRASTDTQYF	TRBV18	TRBJ2-3	NA
CASSLDGSINEQFF	TRBV5-1	TRBJ2-1	NA
CASSPSTSAPQQYF	TRBV5-1	TRBJ2-5	NA
CASSRDRGKTEAFF	TRBV19	TRBJ1-1	NA
CASSQAPGTTSSGNTIYF	TRBV4-2	TRBJ1-3	NA
CATSRAGVSNEQYF	TRBV15	TRBJ2-7	NA
CASSLREETQYF	TRBV28	TRBJ2-5	NA
CASSVDGLASLDEQFF	TRBV9	TRBJ2-1	NA
CASSTSGYSYEQYF	TRBV11-1	TRBJ2-7	NA
CASSLVGLASTDTQYF	TRBV7-9	TRBJ2-3	NA
CASSSVGTGNTEAFF	TRBV12-3/TRBV12-4	TRBJ1-1	NA
CASSLLADGFYEQFF	TRBV5-1	TRBJ2-1	medium-sized